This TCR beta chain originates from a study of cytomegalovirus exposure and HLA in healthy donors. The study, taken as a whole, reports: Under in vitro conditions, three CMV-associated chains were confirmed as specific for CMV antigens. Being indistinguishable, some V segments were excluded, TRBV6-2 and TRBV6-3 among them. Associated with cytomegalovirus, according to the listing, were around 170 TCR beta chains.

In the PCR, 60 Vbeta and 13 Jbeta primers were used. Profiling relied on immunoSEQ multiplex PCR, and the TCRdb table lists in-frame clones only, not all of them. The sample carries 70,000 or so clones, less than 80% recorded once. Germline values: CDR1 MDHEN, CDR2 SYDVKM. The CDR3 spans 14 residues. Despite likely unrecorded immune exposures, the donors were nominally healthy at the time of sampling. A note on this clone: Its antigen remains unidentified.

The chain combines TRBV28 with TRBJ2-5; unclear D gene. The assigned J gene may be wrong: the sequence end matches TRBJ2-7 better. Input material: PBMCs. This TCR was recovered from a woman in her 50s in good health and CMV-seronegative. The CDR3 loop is CASSPPADPYEQYF. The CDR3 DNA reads TGTGCCAGCAGTCCCCCGGCGGATCCCTACGAGCAGTACTTC.